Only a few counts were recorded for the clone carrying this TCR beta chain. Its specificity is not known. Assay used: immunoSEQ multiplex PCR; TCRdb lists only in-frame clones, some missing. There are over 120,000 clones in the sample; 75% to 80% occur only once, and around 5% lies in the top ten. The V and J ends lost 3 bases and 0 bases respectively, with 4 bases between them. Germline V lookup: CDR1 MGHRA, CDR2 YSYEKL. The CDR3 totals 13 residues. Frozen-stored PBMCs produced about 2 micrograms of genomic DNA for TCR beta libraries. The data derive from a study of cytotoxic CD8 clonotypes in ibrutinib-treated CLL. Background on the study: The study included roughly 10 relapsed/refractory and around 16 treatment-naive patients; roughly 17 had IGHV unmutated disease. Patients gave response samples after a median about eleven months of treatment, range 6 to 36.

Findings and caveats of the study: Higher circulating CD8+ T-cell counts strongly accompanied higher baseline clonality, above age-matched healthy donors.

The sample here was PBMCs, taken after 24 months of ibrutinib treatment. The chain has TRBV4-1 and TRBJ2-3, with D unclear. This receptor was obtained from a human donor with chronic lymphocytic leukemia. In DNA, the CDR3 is TGCGCCAGCAGCCACCCTAGCACAGATACGCAGTATTTT. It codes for CASSHPSTDTQYF.